The 28 T cell receptor beta chains in this list originate from one sample, sequenced in a study of cytomegalovirus exposure and HLA in healthy donors. Both 60 Vbeta primers and 13 Jbeta primers went into the PCR. Clones were read by immunoSEQ multiplex PCR, and TCRdb kept only the in-frame ones, dropping some. The sample yields about 190,000 clones, 75% to 90% seen once. Specimen: PBMCs. All receptors come from a middle-aged man in good health and CMV-seropositive.

This chain's CDR3 is CASSLAPGGDTEAFF. The CDR3, as DNA: TGCGCCAGCAGCTTGGCCCCGGGGGGAGACACTGAAGCTTTCTTT. V gene TRBV5-1 combines with J gene TRBJ1-1, with D tentatively TRBD1 (5 bases). V lost 0 bases and J lost 3, with 12 bases in between. Germline V CDR1 and CDR2: SGHRS, YFSETQ. The CDR3 is made up of 15 amino acids.

As regards this clone: The same CDR3 can be traced to other DNA sequences in this sample. This chain joins TRBV6-5 and TRBJ2-5, with 9 bases aligning to TRBD1. With V trimmed by 0 bases and J by 5 bases, 7 bases remained unmatched. The CDR3 totals 16 residues. The germline CDR1 and CDR2 sequences are MNHEY and SVGAGI. As DNA, the CDR3 is TGTGCCAGCAGTTACTCCGGGACAGGGCCGGGGGAGACCCAGTACTTC. This gives the protein CASSYSGTGPGETQYF.

The V gene is TRBV19, the J gene TRBJ1-1, with D perhaps TRBD1 (5 bases). This CDR3 is built from 17 residues. Trimming took off 5 bases at V and 0 bases at J, with 19 bases between the two ends. Germline lookup yields CDR1 LNHDA and CDR2 SQIVND (reference sequence). In DNA, the CDR3 is TGTGCCAGTAGTCCCCAGACAGCGTTGACAATGAACACTGAAGCTTTCTTT. This gives the protein CASSPQTALTMNTEAFF.

J is TRBJ2-7 and V is TRBV6-5, with TRBD2 matching 9 bases. Trimming removed 7 bases from V and 9 bases from J; junction bases left unmatched: 16. CDR1 is MNHEY, CDR2 SVGAGI, per germline. The CDR3 is made up of 15 amino acids. CDR3: CASITGTSHFSRQYF. CDR3 DNA sequence: TGTGCCAGCATAACCGGGACTAGCCATTTCTCACGGCAGTACTTC.

A few counts support this clone. This sequence joins TRBV6-6 and TRBJ1-2; 8 bases map to TRBD1. CDR3 length equals 16 residues. CDR1 is MNHNY, CDR2 SVGAGI, per germline (reference sequence). The V and J ends lost 5 bases and 4 bases, in that order; junction bases with no gene match: 12. Here the CDR3 DNA reads TGTGCCAGCAGTCGAGAAACAGGGACAGGTAGCTATGGCTACACCTTC. Residues: CASSRETGTGSYGYTF.

This CDR3 reads CASSPRGPSSYEQYF. Written as DNA, the CDR3 is TGTGCCAGCTCACCAAGAGGCCCTAGCTCCTACGAGCAGTACTTC. V is TRBV18 and J is TRBJ2-7; D remains unclear. Per the germline V gene, CDR1 is KGHSH and CDR2 is LQKENI. The CDR3 has 15 residues. Trimming stripped 2 bases from V and 0 bases from J, with 11 bases between.

The chain couples TRBV6-6 to TRBJ1-2; 7 bases align to TRBD1. V was clipped by 6 bases and J by 4 bases; unmatched bases: 5. Germline values: CDR1 MNHNY, CDR2 SVGAGI (reference sequence). The CDR3 totals 13 residues. Here the CDR3 reads CASSPDRAYGYTF. The CDR3 DNA sequence: TGTGCCAGCAGCCCCGACAGGGCCTATGGCTACACCTTC.

The CDR3 nucleotides read TGTGCCAGCAGCTCCACGGAAGCGGGGGGGCCTTACAATGAGCAGTTCTTC. As protein: CASSSTEAGGPYNEQFF. V gene TRBV7-2 combines with J gene TRBJ2-1; 10 bases map to TRBD2. With 4 bases clipped from V and 4 bases from J, the junction kept 10 bases outside the gene matches. This CDR3 spans 17 amino acids. Germline values: CDR1 SGHTA, CDR2 FQGNSA. The complete variable domain, with remaining parts taken from reference TRBV7-2 and TRBJ2-1, reads GAGVSQSPSNKVTEKGKDVELRCDPISGHTALYWYRQSLGQGLEFLIYFQGNSAPDKSGLPSDRFSAERTGGSVSTLTIQRTQQEDSAVYLCASSSTEAGGPYNEQFFGPGTRLTVL.

The chain is built from TRBV9 and TRBJ1-2; the D gene is possibly TRBD1 (5 bases). Germline V gene lookup returns CDR1 SGDLS and CDR2 YYNGEE. The CDR3 length is 12 residues. Trimming pared 3 bases from V and 7 bases from J, leaving 10 bases between. The CDR3 sequence is CASSAYGGGYTF. The CDR3 DNA follows: TGTGCCAGCAGCGCTTACGGGGGTGGCTACACCTTC.

The chain combines TRBV29-1 with TRBJ1-2; maybe TRBD1 (5 bases). CDR3 length equals 12 residues. Trimming removed 2 bases from V and 4 bases from J, with 8 bases in between. Germline loops: CDR1 SQVTM, CDR2 ANQGSEA. CDR3 sequence reads: CSVEMGGYGYTF. CDR3 bases: TGCAGCGTTGAAATGGGGGGCTATGGCTACACCTTC.

J is TRBJ2-7 and V is TRBV9; TRBD2 is a possible D gene (7 bases). Germline values: CDR1 SGDLS, CDR2 YYNGEE. Trimming left V 4 bases short and J 3 bases short, with 17 bases between. CDR3 length equals 15 residues. The CDR3 DNA sequence: TGTGCCAGCAGCCCTCAAGGAGGGGGGGGCTACGAGCAGTACTTC. Its protein product is CASSPQGGGGYEQYF.

The chain combines TRBV30 with TRBJ1-5; possible D gene TRBD1, 5 bases. The CDR3 has 14 amino acids. V gave up 1 base and J gave up 2 bases, with 9 bases separating them. Looked up from germline, CDR1 is GTSNPN and CDR2 is SVGIG (reference sequence). CDR3 in DNA: TGTGCCTGGAGTGGCAGGGTAGGCAATCAGCCCCAGCATTTT. Its protein is CAWSGRVGNQPQHF. Filled out from reference TRBV30 and TRBJ1-5, the complete variable domain reads SQTIHQWPATLVQPVGSPLSLECTVEGTSNPNLYWYRQAAGRGLQLLFYSVGIGQISSEVPQNLSASRPQDRQFILSSKKLLLSDSGFYLCAWSGRVGNQPQHFGDGTRLSIL.

The CDR3 nucleotides read TGTGCCAGTAGTAAGATCCCCCCGGGGGACAATCAGCCCCAGCATTTT. This translates into CASSKIPPGDNQPQHF. The rearrangement joins TRBV19 to TRBJ1-5, with a weak D call TRBD1 (5 bases). In germline, CDR1 is LNHDA, CDR2 SQIVND (reference sequence). The CDR3 is 16 amino acids. Trimming removed 4 bases at V and 3 bases at J, with 16 bases between.

Comments on this clone: The same CDR3 also results from other DNA sequences found in this sample. The chain uses TRBV7-3 and TRBJ1-2, with TRBD1 matching over 8 bases. The CDR3 runs to 18 residues. Germline values: CDR1 SGHTA, CDR2 FQGTGA. The V gene end was trimmed by 5 bases and the J gene end by 8 bases; junction bases not matched to a gene: 22. The CDR3 DNA is TGTGCCAGCAGCCCTCGGGGCTCGCCAGGGGGCCTACCTTTGGGCTACACCTTC. Translating gives CASSPRGSPGGLPLGYTF.

The chain couples TRBV25-1 to TRBJ2-2; 8 bases are a match to TRBD2. Trimming at V came to 3 bases and at J to 5 bases, leaving 5 bases not matched to a gene. The CDR3 runs to 15 residues. The germline gives CDR1 MGHDK, CDR2 SYGVNS. The CDR3 DNA is TGTGCCAGCAGTGACGGGACTAGAGGGACCGGGGAGCTGTTTTTT. It is translated as CASSDGTRGTGELFF.

This clone was seen once. The chain links TRBV7-8 to TRBJ1-2, with D possibly matching TRBD1 (6 bases). Germline values: CDR1 SGHVS, CDR2 FQNEAQ. The V end was cut by 2 bases, the J end by 4 bases, with 11 bases between. The CDR3 runs to 14 residues. The chain's CDR3 is CASSLSGQIYGYTF. CDR3 nucleotides: TGTGCCAGCAGCTTATCCGGACAGATCTATGGCTACACCTTC. The entire variable domain, with the rest obtained from reference TRBV7-8 and TRBJ1-2, is as follows: GAGVSQSPRYKVAKRGQDVALRCDPISGHVSLFWYQQALGQGPEFLTYFQNEAQLDKSGLPSDRFFAERPEGSVSTLKIQRTQQEDSAVYLCASSLSGQIYGYTFGSGTRLTVV.

The chain joins TRBV25-1 to TRBJ2-7; 7 nucleotides align to TRBD1. CDR3 size: 13 residues. With V trimmed by 8 bases and J by 3 bases, 7 bases remained unmatched. Germline V gene lookup returns CDR1 MGHDK and CDR2 SYGVNS. CDR3 coding DNA: TGTGCCAGCGTGGGACAGTGGGGCTACGAGCAGTACTTC. Protein: CASVGQWGYEQYF.

With respect to this clone: Germline and junction disagree at one end, which may indicate a read error. This chain uses TRBV7-9 with TRBJ1-1, with TRBD1 identical over 7 bases. The CDR3 covers 13 residues. Germline values: CDR1 SEHNR, CDR2 FQNEAQ (reference sequence). CDR3 coding DNA: TGTTCCAGCAGCTTAGGACAGGCGACTGAAGCTTTCTTT. It encodes CSSSLGQATEAFF. The full variable domain, its missing parts supplied by reference TRBV7-9 and TRBJ1-1, is DTGVSQNPRHKITKRGQNVTFRCDPISEHNRLYWYRQTLGQGPEFLTYFQNEAQLEKSRLLSDRFSAERPKGSFSTLEIQRTEQGDSAMYLCSSSLGQATEAFFGQGTRLTVV.

The genes are TRBV18 and TRBJ1-5; 7 bases agree with TRBD1. CDR1 and CDR2 from the germline V gene are KGHSH and LQKENI. The CDR3 has 15 amino acids. With V trimmed by 3 bases and J by 3 bases, 5 bases remained unmatched. The CDR3 protein is CASSPAGTVNQPQHF. The CDR3 bases are TGTGCCAGCTCACCGGCCGGGACAGTCAATCAGCCCCAGCATTTT.

The CDR3 region has the DNA TGTGCCAGCTCTGTATGGGACAGGGTTCACGAGCAGTACTTC. Its protein product is CASSVWDRVHEQYF. The chain recombines TRBV2 with TRBJ2-7; TRBD1 matches 9 bases. The CDR3 spans 14 residues. Per germline, CDR1 SNHLY and CDR2 FYNNEI. Germline trimming cut 8 bases from V and 5 bases from J; bases unmatched to any gene: 10.

This clone was detected only a few times. The V call is TRBV29-1, the J call TRBJ1-5; tentative D call: TRBD1 (5 bases). CDR3 length: 13 residues. Germline lookup yields CDR1 SQVTM and CDR2 ANQGSEA. V was pared by 4 bases and J by 3 bases, with 10 bases between. This CDR3 reads CSVAGGDNQPQHF. The CDR3 DNA is TGCAGCGTTGCGGGGGGTGACAATCAGCCCCAGCATTTT.

This chain joins TRBV25-1 and TRBJ1-3, with TRBD1 identical over 8 bases. Germline V lookup: CDR1 MGHDK, CDR2 SYGVNS. The CDR3 length is 14 residues. The J segment lost 2 bases and the V segment lost 6 bases, leaving 3 bases of the junction unmatched. The CDR3 reads CASRGQGAGNTIYF. In DNA, the CDR3 is TGTGCCAGCAGAGGACAGGGAGCTGGAAACACCATATATTTT.

The J gene is TRBJ1-1, the V gene TRBV20-1; D is uncertain. Germline V gene lookup returns CDR1 DFQATT and CDR2 SNEGSKA (reference sequence). V was trimmed by 1 base and J by 3 bases, leaving 3 bases between them. CDR3 length: 11 residues. The CDR3 is CSARGDTEAFF. DNA for the CDR3: TGCAGTGCTAGAGGAGACACTGAAGCTTTCTTT.

This rearrangement joins TRBV13 to TRBJ2-7, with TRBD2 matching 12 bases. This CDR3 spans 16 amino acids. Germline CDR1 and CDR2: PRHDT and FYEKMQ (reference sequence). J was trimmed by 5 bases and V by 6 bases; bases with no gene match: 11. The CDR3 loop is CASRPSLAGGPNEQYF. The CDR3 coding sequence is TGTGCCAGCAGACCTAGTCTAGCGGGGGGGCCGAACGAGCAGTACTTC. The complete variable domain, with remaining parts taken from reference TRBV13 and TRBJ2-7, reads AAGVIQSPRHLIKEKRETATLKCYPIPRHDTVYWYQQGPGQDPQFLISFYEKMQSDKGSIPDRFSAQQFSDYHSELNMSSLELGDSALYFCASRPSLAGGPNEQYFGPGTRLTVT.

The chain combines TRBV6-5 with TRBJ2-1; the D gene is possibly TRBD1 (5 bases). The CDR3 is 13 amino acids. The germline CDR1 and CDR2 sequences are MNHEY and SVGAGI. V lost 6 bases, J lost 7 bases, and 13 bases lay in between. Here the CDR3 reads CASSSRVGNEQFF. The CDR3 DNA is TGTGCCAGCAGCAGCAGGGTTGGTAATGAGCAGTTCTTC.

The J gene is TRBJ2-7, the V gene TRBV25-1; TRBD1 agrees at 8 bases. Germline CDR1 reads MGHDK; CDR2 reads SYGVNS. V was clipped by 5 bases and J by 6 bases; unmatched bases: 9. The CDR3 sequence is 14 residues long. The CDR3 DNA follows: TGTGCCAGCAGTTTACAGGGGGTTGTTGGCGAGCAGTACTTC. It is translated as CASSLQGVVGEQYF.

J is TRBJ1-5 and V is TRBV30; 8 bases fit TRBD1. CDR1 and CDR2 from the germline V gene are GTSNPN and SVGIG (reference sequence). The ends lost 1 base at V and 7 bases at J; junction bases unmatched: 3. The CDR3 spans 13 residues. The CDR3, as DNA: TGTGCCTGGAGTGGGACAGGGAGACAGCCCCAGCATTTT. It encodes CAWSGTGRQPQHF.

The CDR3 loop is CASSLVGTGGDEKLFF. DNA of the CDR3: TGTGCCAGCAGCCTAGTCGGGACAGGGGGTGATGAAAAACTGTTTTTT. This rearrangement joins TRBV7-2 to TRBJ1-4, with 11 bases lining up with TRBD1. Germline V gene data show CDR1 as SGHTA and CDR2 as FQGNSA. V gave up 5 bases and J gave up 6 bases; unmatched junction bases: 8. The CDR3 covers 16 residues.